This entry features one T cell receptor (beta chain) sequence. Its matching antigen is unknown. These data come from a study of siplizumab effects on memory and regulatory T cells. This CDR3 has 14 amino acids. Trimming stripped 1 base from V and 4 bases from J, with 12 bases between. In germline, CDR1 is SGHTS, CDR2 YDEGEE. Generated by immunoSEQ multiplex PCR, the TCRdb table keeps only in-frame clones and is missing some. The table has 99,000 or so clones, just under 95% seen once; the top ten hold about 1.2%. General study points: There appeared to be greater diversity in naive T cells than in memory cells, and naive T cells seemed major contributors to the alloresponse. Proliferating Tregs taken from siplizumab cultures were not shown to have a confirmed suppressive function.

The chain joins TRBV5-8 to TRBJ2-7; D is unresolved. The material sequenced was non-Treg CD4+ T cells sorted from blood. The receptor's source is a human donor in good health. The CDR3 spells CASSLKGFLYEQYF. CDR3 DNA: TGTGCCAGCAGCTTGAAAGGGTTTCTATACGAGCAGTACTTC.